This passage covers 20 T cell receptor beta chains from one sample sequenced in a study of cytomegalovirus exposure and HLA in healthy donors. Primers: 60 Vbeta forward and 13 Jbeta reverse. The method was immunoSEQ multiplex PCR; TCRdb's version includes in-frame clones alone and lacks a portion of them. The sample holds around 35,000 clones, around 74% seen once. The source material was PBMCs. The source of these receptors is a man aged 25-40 years in good health and CMV-seronegative.

The chain has TRBV7-3 and TRBJ2-2, with D possibly TRBD1 on 6 matching bases. The germline V and J ends were trimmed by 7 bases and 7 bases, with 19 bases remaining between them. Per the germline V gene, CDR1 is SGHTA and CDR2 is FQGTGA. The CDR3 runs to 15 residues. The DNA of the CDR3 is TGTGCCAGCACGGGTGGGGGCGCGAGAGGCGGGGAGCTGTTTTTT. Amino acid sequence: CASTGGGARGGELFF.

The chain recombines TRBV11-2 with TRBJ2-7; a possible D gene is TRBD1 (6 bases). The CDR3 contains 15 residues. V was cut by 6 bases and J by 0 bases, with 15 bases left in between. The V gene's germline CDR1 is SGHAT and CDR2 FQNNGV. The CDR3 nucleotides are TGTGCCAGCAGGGAACAGGGCTCACTCTCCTACGAGCAGTACTTC. Residues: CASREQGSLSYEQYF.

The rearrangement uses TRBV27 and TRBJ2-7, with a weak D call TRBD2 (5 bases). The germline V gene encodes CDR1 MNHEY and CDR2 SMNVEV (reference sequence). Trimming took off 5 bases at V and 7 bases at J, with 12 bases between the two ends. This CDR3 contains 12 residues. The DNA of the CDR3 is TGTGCCAGCAGTGCCTCCCCGGGGGAGCAGTACTTC. It is translated as CASSASPGEQYF.

The genes are TRBV28 and TRBJ1-2; 8 nucleotides align to TRBD1. The germline gives CDR1 MDHEN, CDR2 SYDVKM. The CDR3 has 14 residues. V trimming: 2 bases; J trimming: 6 bases; junction bases outside the gene matches: 5. The chain's CDR3 is CASSLRTGRNGYTF. The DNA of the CDR3 is TGTGCCAGCAGTTTAAGGACAGGGAGGAATGGCTACACCTTC.

This clone has more than one count but fewer than ten. V gene TRBV20-1 combines with J gene TRBJ1-1; D not resolved. Germline loops: CDR1 DFQATT, CDR2 SNEGSKA (reference sequence). This CDR3 contains 11 residues. With 5 bases removed from V and 11 bases from J, the gap between germline ends came to 15 bases. CDR3: CSAGLGPSAFF. The CDR3 nucleotides read TGCAGTGCTGGGTTGGGCCCCTCCGCTTTCTTT.

This clone was observed a handful of times. The rearrangement uses TRBV19 and TRBJ1-1; D is unclear. The CDR3 totals 13 residues. The germline gives CDR1 LNHDA, CDR2 SQIVND (reference sequence). V was pared by 2 bases and J by 2 bases, with 6 bases between. The CDR3 region is CASSITLNTEAFF. The CDR3 bases are TGTGCCAGTAGTATAACACTAAACACTGAAGCTTTCTTT.

J is TRBJ2-1 and V is TRBV7-2; 8 bases agree with TRBD2. Per germline, CDR1 SGHTA and CDR2 FQGNSA. V gave up 3 bases and J gave up 7 bases; unmatched junction bases: 8. This CDR3 has 15 residues. The CDR3, as DNA: TGTGCCAGCAGCTTTGTAGCGGGAAATAGGAATGAGCAGTTCTTC. Translating it yields CASSFVAGNRNEQFF.

Only one count was recorded for this clone. This chain connects TRBV5-3 to TRBJ2-7, with D perhaps matching TRBD1 (6 bases). TRBV5-3 is an ORF, with its function uncertain. This CDR3 comprises 16 residues. V lost 1 base to trimming and J lost 3 bases, with 17 bases between them. As DNA, the CDR3 is TGTGCCAGAAGCTTGACCGAGGACAGTGGAATCTACGAGCAGTACTTC. Its translation is CARSLTEDSGIYEQYF.

J is TRBJ2-3 and V is TRBV19; tentatively, D is TRBD1 (6 bases). The germline gives CDR1 LNHDA, CDR2 SQIVND (reference sequence). The CDR3 totals 13 residues. V lost 3 bases and J 5 bases, leaving 9 bases between the germline ends. CDR3 sequence (DNA): TGTGCCAGTAGTATTCAGGGGAGAGATACGCAGTATTTT. This encodes CASSIQGRDTQYF. Complete variable domain (other parts from reference TRBV19 and TRBJ2-3): DGGITQSPKYLFRKEGQNVTLSCEQNLNHDAMYWYRQDPGQGLRLIYYSQIVNDFQKGDIAEGYSVSREKKESFPLTVTSAQKNPTAFYLCASSIQGRDTQYFGPGTRLTVL.

This chain links TRBV7-9 with TRBJ2-1; the match to TRBD2 covers 10 bases. Germline-derived CDR1 and CDR2 are SEHNR and FQNEAQ (reference sequence). The trim removed 7 bases at V and 10 bases at J, leaving 10 bases unmatched. The CDR3 is made up of 14 amino acids. CDR3 nucleotides: TGTGCCAGCAATCCCAGCGGGGGGGCCCAGGAGCAGTTCTTC. It is translated as CASNPSGGAQEQFF.

This CDR3 is CASSPRGGLAGNEQFF. The CDR3 DNA sequence: TGTGCCAGCAGCCCCCGGGGGGGACTAGCAGGAAATGAGCAGTTCTTC. This chain links TRBV7-9 with TRBJ2-1; 9 nucleotides agree with TRBD2. Trimming cost V 5 bases and J 7 bases; bases outside gene matches: 12. This CDR3 has 16 residues. Germline CDR1 SEHNR, CDR2 FQNEAQ (reference sequence).

This chain links TRBV5-4 with TRBJ1-2, with D perhaps TRBD1 (6 bases). The CDR3 contains 15 residues. Trimming removed 5 bases from V and 4 bases from J, with 18 bases in between. Germline lookup yields CDR1 SGHNT and CDR2 YYREEE (reference sequence). The CDR3 region has the DNA TGTGCCAGCAGATATTGGGACACCGGCTTCTATGGCTACACCTTC. Translation: CASRYWDTGFYGYTF.

The CDR3 sequence is CASSRQDTTDTQYF. The DNA of the CDR3 is TGTGCCAGCAGCAGACAGGACACCACAGATACGCAGTATTTT. The genes are TRBV5-4 and TRBJ2-3; D may be TRBD1 (6 bases). Germline CDR1 reads SGHNT; CDR2 reads YYREEE (reference sequence). The CDR3 is 14 residues long. Trimming removed 4 bases at V and 2 bases at J, with 11 bases between.

The genes are TRBV4-1 and TRBJ2-7; tentatively, D is TRBD2 (5 bases). Trimming left V 0 bases short and J 5 bases short, with 20 bases between. Germline values: CDR1 MGHRA, CDR2 YSYEKL. The CDR3 totals 17 residues. For the CDR3, the DNA is TGCGCCAGCAGCCAAGATTCGGGGTTTTCTTTTCGAAACGAGCAGTACTTC. It specifies CASSQDSGFSFRNEQYF.

The rearrangement joins TRBV5-4 to TRBJ2-3, with 10 nucleotides matching TRBD2. The germline V gene has CDR1 SGHNT and CDR2 YYREEE (reference sequence). The junction had 7 bases not matched to a gene; V was cut back by 4 bases and J by 2 bases. The CDR3 contains 16 residues. In nucleotides, the CDR3 is TGTGCCAGCAGCGGTGGTAGCGGGAGGACCACAGATACGCAGTATTTT. Translated: CASSGGSGRTTDTQYF.

The V call is TRBV19, the J call TRBJ2-6, with D tentatively TRBD1 (8 bases). Looked up from germline, CDR1 is LNHDA and CDR2 is SQIVND (reference sequence). The CDR3 has 17 residues. V gave up 10 bases and J gave up 0 bases, with 19 bases separating them. Here the CDR3 DNA reads TGTGCCATTACTCAGGACAGGGAGGGCTCTGGGGCCAACGTCCTGACTTTC. Amino acid sequence: CAITQDREGSGANVLTF.

This clone was seen a single time. The gene calls are TRBV5-4 and TRBJ2-3; TRBD2 aligns across 13 bases. This CDR3 spans 18 amino acids. Germline loops: CDR1 SGHNT, CDR2 YYREEE (reference sequence). Trimming took 4 bases from V and 5 from J; bases not matched to a gene: 13. The CDR3 DNA is TGTGCCAGCAGCCCCGGGACTAGCGGGGCTGCCAGGGGAGATACGCAGTATTTT. Its protein product is CASSPGTSGAARGDTQYF.

The chain is built from TRBV6-6 and TRBJ1-4, with a possible D match to TRBD1 (5 bases). Germline V gene lookup returns CDR1 MNHNY and CDR2 SVGAGI (reference sequence). The CDR3 sequence is 15 residues long. The ends were cut back, 6 bases at V and 5 bases at J, with 16 bases in the middle. The DNA for the CDR3 is TGTGCCAGCAGGCAGGCGGACATGGGAAATGAAAAACTGTTTTTT. Encoded protein: CASRQADMGNEKLFF.

This chain joins TRBV4-1 and TRBJ1-2; maybe TRBD1 (6 bases). The V and J ends lost 0 bases and 8 bases respectively, with 13 bases between them. Germline-derived CDR1 and CDR2 are MGHRA and YSYEKL. The CDR3 is made up of 14 amino acids. Written as DNA, the CDR3 is TGCGCCAGCAGCCAAGATGCGGGGGGCCGGGGCTACACCTTC. Translated, it gives CASSQDAGGRGYTF.

The chain links TRBV5-4 to TRBJ2-5; 9 positions match TRBD2. The germline CDR1 and CDR2 sequences are SGHNT and YYREEE (reference sequence). J was trimmed by 0 bases and V by 2 bases; bases with no gene match: 5. This CDR3 region has 16 residues. The CDR3 here is CASSFGLAGYQETQYF. The CDR3 nucleotides read TGTGCCAGCAGCTTCGGTCTAGCGGGGTACCAAGAGACCCAGTACTTC.